These 21 T cell receptor beta chains share one sample of origin, sequenced in a study of T cell clones after liver transplantation. The assay was immunoSEQ multiplex PCR, and TCRdb's table has in-frame clones only and misses some. This table has 45,000 to 55,000 clones, approximately 88% appearing once. This material consisted of CD4+ T cells from blood, taken before liver transplant. These receptors all come from a human donor who received a liver transplant.

The chain carries TRBV9 and TRBJ2-2; TRBD2 aligns across 10 bases. Germline V gives CDR1 SGDLS, CDR2 YYNGEE. The length of the CDR3 is 18 residues. Germline trimming cut 0 bases from V and 4 bases from J; bases unmatched to any gene: 9. The CDR3 DNA reads TGTGCCAGCAGCGTAGCCCCCCTAGCGGGGGATGGCACCGGGGAGCTGTTTTTT. Translating gives CASSVAPLAGDGTGELFF. Using reference TRBV9 and TRBJ2-2 for the parts outside the CDR3, the full variable domain is DSGVTQTPKHLITATGQRVTLRCSPRSGDLSVYWYQQSLDQGLQFLIQYYNGEERAKGNILERFSAQQFPDLHSELNLSSLELGDSALYFCASSVAPLAGDGTGELFFGEGSRLTVL.

V is TRBV30 and J is TRBJ2-5; 7 bases align to TRBD1. CDR1 is GTSNPN, CDR2 SVGIG, per germline (reference sequence). The J segment lost 5 bases and the V segment lost 2 bases, leaving 5 bases of the junction unmatched. This CDR3 region has 13 residues. The CDR3 region has the DNA TGTGCCTGGAGTCCCAAGGGGGCTGAGACCCAGTACTTC. Translating it yields CAWSPKGAETQYF.

This chain uses TRBV6-6 with TRBJ1-5; D remains ambiguous. Germline V gene sequence: CDR1 MNHNY, CDR2 SVGAGI (reference sequence). The CDR3 consists of 14 residues. The V end was cut by 4 bases, the J end by 7 bases, with 14 bases between. The CDR3: CASSLGPTGQPQHF. As DNA, the CDR3 is TGTGCCAGCAGTTTAGGGCCGACGGGCCAGCCCCAGCATTTT.

V gene TRBV7-9 combines with J gene TRBJ1-2; D not certain. This CDR3 comprises 13 residues. CDR1 and CDR2 from the germline V gene are SEHNR and FQNEAQ (reference sequence). V was shortened by 1 base and J by 4 bases, with 7 bases between the two germline ends. The CDR3 sequence is CASSLEIPYGYTF. The DNA of the CDR3 is TGTGCCAGCAGCTTAGAAATCCCCTATGGCTACACCTTC.

For the CDR3, the DNA is TGTGCCTGGAGTGTACGGCTCAGCGGGCTGAGTACTGAAGCTTTCTTT. Encoded protein: CAWSVRLSGLSTEAFF. The rearrangement links TRBV30 to TRBJ1-1, with D uncertain. The germline V gene has CDR1 GTSNPN and CDR2 SVGIG (reference sequence). This CDR3 has 16 residues. V dropped 0 bases and J dropped 5 bases, with 19 bases sitting between them.

CDR3 nucleotides: TGTGCCAGCAGCTTAACGGGGAGAGCAGATACGCAGTATTTT. It translates to CASSLTGRADTQYF. This chain uses TRBV7-3 with TRBJ2-3; TRBD2 might be the D (5 bases). Trimming cost V 0 bases and J 4 bases, with 8 bases left between them. Per germline, CDR1 SGHTA and CDR2 FQGTGA. The CDR3 consists of 14 residues.

The CDR3 nucleotides are TGTGCCAGCAGCTTAGTGGGCCTGAACACTGAAGCTTTCTTT. It is translated as CASSLVGLNTEAFF. The chain is built from TRBV7-6 and TRBJ1-1; D is unresolved. Per germline, CDR1 SGHVS and CDR2 FNYEAQ. There are 14 residues in the CDR3. V lost 1 base and J 0 bases, leaving 6 bases between the germline ends.

This chain joins TRBV5-8 and TRBJ2-1, with D possibly matching TRBD1 (5 bases). This CDR3 has 15 residues. The V and J ends lost 4 bases and 3 bases respectively, with 14 bases between them. Germline V CDR1 and CDR2: SGHTS, YDEGEE. The CDR3 DNA reads as TGTGCCAGCAGCCTAGATGTGGGGCTCTACAATGAGCAGTTCTTC. It encodes CASSLDVGLYNEQFF.

This rearrangement joins TRBV5-8 to TRBJ2-7; weak D call: TRBD2 (5 bases). This CDR3 region has 17 residues. Between the trimmed V and J ends, which lost 2 bases and 2 bases, there was a span of 20 bases. Germline loops: CDR1 SGHTS, CDR2 YDEGEE. CDR3 region: CASSFRMGDPFPYEQYF. CDR3 in DNA: TGTGCCAGCAGCTTCCGGATGGGAGACCCATTCCCCTACGAGCAGTACTTC. Looking up the rest from reference TRBV5-8 and TRBJ2-7 gives the full variable domain: EAGVTQSPTHLIKTRGQQATLRCSPISGHTSVYWYQQALGLGLQFLLWYDEGEERNRGNFPPRFSGRQFPNYSSELNVNALELEDSALYLCASSFRMGDPFPYEQYFGPGTRLTVT.

The chain joins TRBV9 to TRBJ2-5; the match to TRBD2 covers 11 bases. The ends lost 2 bases at V and 4 bases at J; junction bases unmatched: 4. The V gene's germline CDR1 is SGDLS and CDR2 YYNGEE. This CDR3 is 15 amino acids long. The CDR3 region has the DNA TGTGCCAGCAGCGTGACTAGCGGGATCCCAGAGACCCAGTACTTC. Its protein is CASSVTSGIPETQYF.

This clone was counted only a few times. The junction and the germline gene differ at one end; a read error may be behind it. V is TRBV19 and J is TRBJ1-5; D is unclear. Germline lookup yields CDR1 LNHDA and CDR2 SQIVND (reference sequence). The CDR3 is made up of 11 amino acids. The CDR3 loop is CASSLGPESFF. CDR3 coding DNA: TGTGCCAGTAGTCTTGGTCCTGAATCATTTTTT.

This chain links TRBV11-3 with TRBJ2-3; D uncertain. The CDR3 has 14 residues. Per germline, CDR1 SGHNT and CDR2 YENEEA. Trimming cost V 5 bases and J 4 bases, with 13 bases left between them. The CDR3 region has the DNA TGTGCCAGCAGCCCTGGGGTAGCCTCAGATACGCAGTATTTT. This codes for CASSPGVASDTQYF. Combining the CDR3 with reference TRBV11-3 and TRBJ2-3 gives the whole variable domain EAGVVQSPRYKIIEKKQPVAFWCNPISGHNTLYWYLQNLGQGPELLIRYENEEAVDDSQLPKDRFSAERLKGVDSTLKIQPAELGDSAVYLCASSPGVASDTQYFGPGTRLTVL.

This clone showed up just a few times. The V call is TRBV5-6, the J call TRBJ1-1; D remains unclear. Trimming stripped 3 bases from V and 1 base from J, with 10 bases between. CDR3 length equals 14 residues. Germline CDR1 SGHDT, CDR2 YYEEEE. CDR3: CASSSPWRNTEAFF. CDR3 sequence (DNA): TGTGCCAGCAGCTCCCCATGGCGGAACACTGAAGCTTTCTTT.

This clone was counted once. CDR3 bases: TGTGCCAGCAGCCCAGGTAGCGCTTACAATGAGCAGTTCTTC. This translates into CASSPGSAYNEQFF. This chain connects TRBV14 to TRBJ2-1, with a weak D call TRBD2 (5 bases). Germline V lookup: CDR1 SGHDN, CDR2 FVKESK. V was shortened by 4 bases and J by 4 bases, with 11 bases between the two germline ends. This CDR3 comprises 14 residues.

This rearrangement joins TRBV5-1 to TRBJ1-4; D unclear. The germline gives CDR1 SGHRS, CDR2 YFSETQ. Trimming took 5 bases from V and 7 from J, leaving 15 bases between them. The length of the CDR3 is 14 residues. CDR3 protein: CASSLSYGGEKLFF. The DNA for the CDR3 is TGCGCCAGCAGTCTCTCGTACGGTGGTGAAAAACTGTTTTTT.

V gene TRBV5-4 combines with J gene TRBJ2-5, with unresolved D. Deletions cut 4 bases from V and 5 bases from J, with 12 bases between. The germline gives CDR1 SGHNT, CDR2 YYREEE (reference sequence). There are 13 residues in the CDR3. DNA of the CDR3: TGTGCCAGCAGCCCCGTTGGGCTGGAGACCCAGTACTTC. It codes for CASSPVGLETQYF.

This clone was seen once. CDR3 sequence (DNA): TGTGCCAGCAGTCCTGCCGGGACGGGGAACACTGAAGCTTTCTTT. Amino acid sequence: CASSPAGTGNTEAFF. The rearrangement joins TRBV28 to TRBJ1-1; TRBD1 might be the D (5 bases). CDR1 is MDHEN, CDR2 SYDVKM, per germline. This CDR3 has 15 amino acids. Deletions cut 5 bases from V and 1 base from J, with 14 bases between.

The rearrangement links TRBV7-2 to TRBJ1-3; D gene uncertain. Trimming pared 8 bases from V and 4 bases from J, leaving 9 bases between. CDR1 is SGHTA and CDR2 is FQGNSA in the germline V gene. This CDR3 is built from 12 residues. Written as DNA, the CDR3 is TGTGCCAGCGGCCCCGGAGGAAACACCATATATTTT. Its translation: CASGPGGNTIYF. Variable domain in full (rest from reference TRBV7-2 and TRBJ1-3): GAGVSQSPSNKVTEKGKDVELRCDPISGHTALYWYRQSLGQGLEFLIYFQGNSAPDKSGLPSDRFSAERTGGSVSTLTIQRTQQEDSAVYLCASGPGGNTIYFGEGSWLTVV.

J is TRBJ2-3 and V is TRBV18, with D tentatively TRBD1 or TRBD2 (5 bases each). With 0 bases removed from V and 4 bases from J, the gap between germline ends came to 11 bases. CDR3 size: 15 residues. Germline loops: CDR1 KGHSH, CDR2 LQKENI. The CDR3 spells CASSPPGGPADTQYF. The CDR3 DNA sequence: TGTGCCAGCTCACCACCTGGGGGTCCGGCAGATACGCAGTATTTT.

V gene TRBV4-2 combines with J gene TRBJ1-5; a possible D gene is TRBD1 (6 bases). V lost 3 bases and J lost 6, with 15 bases in between. Germline V gene sequence: CDR1 LGHNA, CDR2 YNFKEQ. The CDR3 is made up of 15 amino acids. CDR3 coding DNA: TGTGCCAGCAGCCACCAACAGGGAGCAGGTCAGCCCCAGCATTTT. Translation: CASSHQQGAGQPQHF.

The chain has TRBV5-1 and TRBJ2-2, with D perhaps TRBD1 (5 bases). CDR1 and CDR2 from the germline V gene are SGHRS and YFSETQ. This CDR3 is built from 16 residues. V was cut by 5 bases and J by 0 bases, with 14 bases left in between. CDR3 nucleotides: TGCGCCAGCAGTCCGACAGCCCTTCCGAACACCGGGGAGCTGTTTTTT. It is translated as CASSPTALPNTGELFF.